This T cell receptor (beta chain) was recorded in a study of T cell clonotyping in hematopoietic cell transplantation. Notes on the study in general: Higher Inverse Simpson Index values in graft donor and pretransplant recipient predicted broader posttransplant TCR diversity.

This clone was seen more than once but under ten times. Antigen specificity is unknown. The protocol was immunoSEQ multiplex PCR, while the TCRdb copy is restricted to in-frame clones and leaves out a portion. Among 6,000 to 8,000 clones listed, 88% were seen once. Documented time point: recipient sample about 28 days before transplant, after cytoreduction. Germline V lookup: CDR1 LNHDA, CDR2 SQIVND (reference sequence). This CDR3 has 16 amino acids. The V segment lost 10 bases and the J segment 0 bases; nucleotides outside the gene matches: 7. The origin of this receptor is a man between 60 and 70 years old with acute myeloid leukemia. Some clones in this sample may be carry-over from other donors' samples. The rearrangement links TRBV19 to TRBJ2-6; 9 nucleotides agree with TRBD1. This material consisted of peripheral blood mononuclear cells, taken before stem cell transplant. The CDR3 coding sequence is TGTGCCACCGGACAGGGGATTAACTCTGGGGCCAACGTCCTGACTTTC. This gives the protein CATGQGINSGANVLTF.